This T cell receptor (beta chain) is drawn from a study of cytomegalovirus exposure and HLA in healthy donors. Study-wide results and limits: Later analysis placed DRB1 highest and HLA-C lowest in TCR association rates, which differed by HLA locus. A later analysis, which compared TCR beta chains of equal frequency, found the HLA-associated ones more clonally expanded. Specific recognition of CMV antigens was confirmed in vitro for three chains (all CMV-associated).

Losses at the gene ends were 3 bases for V and 3 bases for J; bases not matched to a gene: 12. Germline V lookup: CDR1 GTSNPN, CDR2 SVGIG (reference sequence). The CDR3 is 17 amino acids. Both 60 Vbeta primers and 13 Jbeta primers went into the PCR. Using immunoSEQ multiplex PCR, the repertoire was profiled, and TCRdb retains in-frame clones only, with some absent. The table includes 100,000 to 150,000 clones, about 10% detected once. This clone came up a few times. Its specificity is not known. In the same sample, other DNA sequences code for this CDR3. The clonotype comes from a young woman in good health and CMV-seropositive. Specimen: PBMCs. The rearrangement links TRBV30 to TRBJ2-3, with TRBD2 identical over 10 bases. CDR3 nucleotide sequence: TGTGCCTGGAGCCTCCAACTTAGCGGGAGGAGAACAGATACGCAGTATTTT. Amino acids: CAWSLQLSGRRTDTQYF.